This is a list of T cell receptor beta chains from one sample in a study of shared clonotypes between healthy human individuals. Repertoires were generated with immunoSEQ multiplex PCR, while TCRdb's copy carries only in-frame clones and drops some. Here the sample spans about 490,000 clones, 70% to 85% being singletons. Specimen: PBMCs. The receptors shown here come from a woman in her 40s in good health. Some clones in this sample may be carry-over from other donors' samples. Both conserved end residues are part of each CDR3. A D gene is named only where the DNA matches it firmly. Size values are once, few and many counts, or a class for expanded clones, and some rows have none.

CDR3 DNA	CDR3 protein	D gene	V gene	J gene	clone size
TGTGCCAGTAGTATACGGGAATCCCTGGATACGCAGTATTTT	CASSIRESLDTQYF	-	TRBV19	TRBJ2-3	once
TGTGCCAGCAGCTCGATAGGACAGGGGGCAGTTGGCTACACCTTC	CASSSIGQGAVGYTF	TRBD1	TRBV11-2	TRBJ1-2	-
TGCGCCAGCAGTGGACTCGACCGCGCAGATACGCAGTATTTT	CASSGLDRADTQYF	-	TRBV10-1	TRBJ2-3	-
TGTGCCAGCAGCCCCCTGGGGCGGGAGGGCGGTTATACCTACGAGCAGTACTTC	CASSPLGREGGYTYEQYF	TRBD2	TRBV7-8	TRBJ2-7	-
TGTGCCAGCAGTCTCCGGGACAGGGTCGCCGAGCAGTACTTC	CASSLRDRVAEQYF	TRBD1	TRBV27	TRBJ2-7	-
TGTGCCAGCAGTCCGACGATTTGGCCCCTCTCCCCGCGCTCGGGAGAGACCCAGTACTTC	CASSPTIWPLSPRSGETQYF	-	TRBV27	TRBJ2-5	-
TGTGCCAGCAGCTTAAGTGGCACGAACACCGGGGAGCTGTTTTTT	CASSLSGTNTGELFF	-	TRBV7-8	TRBJ2-2	few
TGCGCCAGCAGCCAAGATTGGGGACTAGCGGCGAGCCCGAACACCGGGGAGCTGTTTTTT	CASSQDWGLAASPNTGELFF	TRBD2	TRBV4-1	TRBJ2-2	few
TGTGCCAGTAGTATACGGACTAGCGGGGACTACGAGCAGTACTTC	CASSIRTSGDYEQYF	TRBD2	TRBV19	TRBJ2-7	-
TGCAGCGTTGGACAGGGCCGTCAGCCCCAGCATTTT	CSVGQGRQPQHF	TRBD1	TRBV29-1	TRBJ1-5	few
TGTGCCAGTAGTTCCACAGGGACAAACATTCAGTACTTC	CASSSTGTNIQYF	-	TRBV19	TRBJ2-4	few
TGTGCCAGCTCCCTAACTAGCGGGAGCCGGGGTGAGCAGTTCTTC	CASSLTSGSRGEQFF	TRBD2	TRBV18	TRBJ2-1	few
TGTGCCAGAAGCCGCGGACTAGCCCTCAGTCCCCCTGAGCAGTTCTTC	CARSRGLALSPPEQFF	TRBD2	TRBV5-3	TRBJ2-1	-
TGTGCCAGCAGCATCATAGCGGGAGGGCAGTTCTTC	CASSIIAGGQFF	TRBD2	TRBV5-8	TRBJ2-1	-
TGTGCCAGCAGCTCGGGGTTAGGAGTAGGTGGGTACGAGCAGTACTTC	CASSSGLGVGGYEQYF	-	TRBV5-6	TRBJ2-7	-
TGTGCCAGCAGAATAGGACAGGTCGGGGAAGTCGGGGCTTTCTTT	CASRIGQVGEVGAFF	-	TRBV21-1	TRBJ1-1	-
TGTGCCAGCAGCTTACATCCAGCGGGAGATTTCATGAATGAGCAGTTCTTC	CASSLHPAGDFMNEQFF	TRBD2	TRBV11-2	TRBJ2-1	-
TGTGCCATCAACTCGGGACAGGGTGGTGTAGAGACCCAGTACTTC	CAINSGQGGVETQYF	TRBD1	TRBV10-3	TRBJ2-5	-
TGTGCCAGCAGTAACAGGGGGCGTTTCCTCTTC	CASSNRGRFLF	TRBD1	TRBV2	TRBJ1-2	-
TGTGCCAGCAGTGAGGATCCTCGCTATTCGGGCGAGCAGTACTTC	CASSEDPRYSGEQYF	-	TRBV2	TRBJ2-7	-
TGTGCCAGCAGCTTGGCCACAGATACGCAGTATTTT	CASSLATDTQYF	-	TRBV11-2	TRBJ2-3	-
TGTGCCAGCGTTGGGACAGCCTATGGCTACACCTTC	CASVGTAYGYTF	TRBD1	TRBV28	TRBJ1-2	-
TGTGCCAGCAGCCCCAGACTAGCGGGAGATGTCGATACGCAGTATTTT	CASSPRLAGDVDTQYF	TRBD2	TRBV4-2	TRBJ2-3	few
TGTGCCAGCAGCTTAGAGACAATGCGAACGAGTGAAAAACTGTTTTTT	CASSLETMRTSEKLFF	-	TRBV7-2	TRBJ1-4	-
TGCAGCGTTGAAGATGAGGGCAGGGCAGGCGGCTACACCTTC	CSVEDEGRAGGYTF	-	TRBV29-1	TRBJ1-2	many
TGTGCCAGCAGCTTCGCTAGCGGGAGTATCAATGAGCAGTTCTTC	CASSFASGSINEQFF	TRBD2	TRBV7-9	TRBJ2-1	once
TGTGCCAGAAGCCCGGGACTAGCGGGAGCGGTAGATACGCAGTATTTT	CARSPGLAGAVDTQYF	-	TRBV7-5	TRBJ2-3	once
TGTGCCAGCAGCCCACATGGGGGGCTTACCGGGGAGCTGTTTTTT	CASSPHGGLTGELFF	-	TRBV7-8	TRBJ2-2	-
TGTGCCAGCAGTGAACAGGAGGACACTGAAGCTTTCTTT	CASSEQEDTEAFF	-	TRBV6-4	TRBJ1-1	-
TGTGCCAGCTCACCACCGAGTAAACCTGAAGCTTTCTTT	CASSPPSKPEAFF	-	TRBV18	TRBJ1-1	-
TGTGCCAGCAGCTTAGGATCGGACGTGACCCAGTACTTC	CASSLGSDVTQYF	-	TRBV7-2	TRBJ2-5	-
TGTGCCAGCAGCTTTCCCAGTTCCTACGAGCAGTACTTC	CASSFPSSYEQYF	-	TRBV7-2	TRBJ2-7	-
TGCGCCAGCAGCCATGACAGGTCCACCTACGAGCAGTACTTC	CASSHDRSTYEQYF	-	TRBV4-1	TRBJ2-7	-